This T cell receptor beta chain was found in a study of T cell changes during pregnancy in multiple sclerosis. Germline values: CDR1 LNHDA, CDR2 SQIVND (reference sequence). V was cut by 4 bases and J by 1 base, with 11 bases left in between. CDR3 length equals 14 residues. Sequencing used immunoSEQ multiplex PCR; TCRdb keeps in-frame clones, though not all of them. This table has around 100,000 clones, more than 85% appearing once. The J gene is TRBJ2-7, the V gene TRBV19; D is possibly TRBD2 (6 bases). Sequencing was performed on peripheral blood, taken in the second trimester of pregnancy. The TCR sequence derives from a female donor with multiple sclerosis, enrolled in a pregnancy study. CDR3 DNA sequence: TGTGCCAGTAGTACAACCGGGGGATCCTACGAGCAGTACTTC. The encoded protein is CASSTTGGSYEQYF.